This T cell receptor (beta chain) was documented in a study of shared clonotypes between healthy human individuals. The V gene lost 6 bases and the J gene lost 6 bases, with 12 bases spanning the gap. CDR3 length equals 13 residues. CDR1 is MNHEY and CDR2 is SVGAGI in the germline V gene. TCRdb's table, derived via immunoSEQ multiplex PCR, lists solely in-frame clones and lacks some. The sample shows 550,000 to 700,000 clones, 55% to 85% of them seen only once. The clonotype was recovered from a woman aged 25-40 years in good health. This sequence joins TRBV6-5 and TRBJ1-5; D remains ambiguous. The sequencing sample was made of memory CD4+ T cells sorted from blood. As to subset: CD45RA-negative fraction. The CDR3 reads CASSVVLGQPQHF. CDR3 DNA: TGTGCCAGCAGCGTCGTGTTAGGTCAGCCCCAGCATTTT.